The clone carrying this T cell receptor beta chain was picked up many times. CDR1 and CDR2 (germline): LGHDT, YNNKEL (reference sequence). The CDR3 runs 14 residues. V shed 1 base, J shed 6 bases, and the junction held 3 bases outside the gene matches. RNA transcripts were the template for amplifying TCR beta CDR3 regions. HTBI primers were used for first-round RT-PCR of the TCR CDR3. One entry per CDR3 protein results from TCRdb running MiXCR on the multiplex PCR reads. The table lists about 400,000 distinct CDR3 sequences, 11% to 15% of them singletons. This specimen belongs to a study of T cells in Graves' hyperthyroidism and ophthalmopathy.

This sequence originates from a man in his fifties or sixties with Graves' ophthalmopathy. The chain links TRBV3-1 to TRBJ1-5; 7 positions agree with TRBD1. The sample taken for sequencing was blood. CDR3 loop: CASSQGQGVQPQHF. For the CDR3, the DNA is TGTGCCAGCAGCCAAGGACAGGGCGTTCAGCCCCAGCATTTT.